A selection of T cell receptor beta chains follows, all from one sample in a study of blood T cell repertoires in COVID-19. Here immunoSEQ multiplex PCR was the method, and the copy in TCRdb shows in-frame clones only, minus some. The table has some 430,000 clones, around 91% seen once. The sample consisted of PBMCs or T cells enriched from blood (not recorded which). Receptors originate from a man younger than 35 who had recovered from COVID-19. CDR3s include the opening cysteine and the closing phenylalanine or tryptophan. Each record gives: D gene, clone size, V gene, J gene, CDR3 DNA, CDR3 protein. A D gene is named only where the DNA matches it firmly. Some rows mark clone size as missing; the rest say once, few, many or name a class of expanded clone.

-	few	TRBV19	TRBJ1-6	TGTGCCAGTAGTATAGAGAGGGCCAAACCCCTCCACTTT	CASSIERAKPLHF
-	-	TRBV27	TRBJ2-5	TGTGCCAGCAGTTCCCCTAGGGAGACCCAGTACTTC	CASSSPRETQYF
TRBD1	-	TRBV10-3	TRBJ1-1	TGTGCCATCAGTGAGGCGGGACAGACTATGAACACTGAAGCTTTCTTT	CAISEAGQTMNTEAFF
TRBD1	-	TRBV19	TRBJ1-3	TGTGCCAGTAGTATAACACCGACAGGGCTGAAAGGAAACACCATATATTTT	CASSITPTGLKGNTIYF
-	-	TRBV29-1	TRBJ1-4	TGCAGCGCCGAGGGTGAAAAACTGTTTTTT	CSAEGEKLFF
-	-	TRBV12-3/TRBV12-4	TRBJ1-2	TGTGCCAGCAGTTTATCATCAGACTATGGCTACACCTTC	CASSLSSDYGYTF
TRBD1	-	TRBV5-1	TRBJ1-4	TGCGCCAGCAGCTTGGACGGGACAGGGGCTGAAAAACTGTTTTTT	CASSLDGTGAEKLFF
TRBD1	once	TRBV3-1/TRBV3-2	TRBJ1-4	TGTGCCAGCAGCCTAGGGACAGGGCGAAATGAAAAACTGTTTTTT	CASSLGTGRNEKLFF
TRBD1	-	TRBV6-5	TRBJ1-6	TGTGCCAGCAGTACGGACAGGGTCTATAATTCACCCCTCCACTTT	CASSTDRVYNSPLHF
-	-	TRBV21-1	TRBJ2-1	TGTGCCAGCAGCAAACCCCCGTTGCCCCCGGGACAGAAGCAGTTCTTC	CASSKPPLPPGQKQFF
-	-	TRBV29-1	TRBJ1-2	TGCAGCGTCGCCGGGGGGGCTTATGGCTACACCTTC	CSVAGGAYGYTF
-	-	TRBV30	TRBJ2-1	TGTGCCTGGAGTAATATAGGAAGCGGACGATTCTCCTACAATGAGCAGTTCTTC	CAWSNIGSGRFSYNEQFF
-	-	TRBV15	TRBJ2-6	TGTGCCACCAGCCCACAGGGATCCGGGGCCAACGTCCTGACTTTC	CATSPQGSGANVLTF
-	once	TRBV7-9	TRBJ2-7	TGTGCCAGCAGCCCTCGGGTCTACGAGCAGTACTTC	CASSPRVYEQYF
TRBD2	once	TRBV7-2	TRBJ2-1	TGTGCCAGCAGCTTAATTGGCGGGAGTCCCTACAATGAGCAGTTCTTC	CASSLIGGSPYNEQFF
TRBD2	few	TRBV7-3	TRBJ2-3	TGTGCCAGCAGCTTTTGGGCTAGCGGGACGCGAGATACGCAGTATTTT	CASSFWASGTRDTQYF
-	-	TRBV30	TRBJ2-1	TGTGCCTGGAGTGAGCAGCGGAACAATGAGCAGTTCTTC	CAWSEQRNNEQFF
-	few	TRBV5-1	TRBJ1-1	TGCGCCAGCAGCTTAGACAGAAAGGTCACTGAAGCTTTCTTT	CASSLDRKVTEAFF
-	-	TRBV5-6	TRBJ1-5	TGTGCCAGCAGCTTGGATGGAGGGGCGAGCAATCAGCCCCAGCATTTT	CASSLDGGASNQPQHF
TRBD2	-	TRBV5-4	TRBJ2-3	TGTGCCAGCAGGCCCGGGACTAGCGGGGCAGATACGCAGTATTTT	CASRPGTSGADTQYF
-	-	TRBV9	TRBJ2-1	TGTGCCAGCCGCAGGGTAATATCCAATGAGCAGTTCTTC	CASRRVISNEQFF
TRBD1	-	TRBV6-5	TRBJ1-6	TGTGCCAGCAGTTACTCCGGGACAGACAATTCACCCCTCCACTTT	CASSYSGTDNSPLHF
-	-	TRBV12-3/TRBV12-4	TRBJ1-5	TGTGCCAGCACCTTAGATAGCAATCAGCCCCAGCATTTT	CASTLDSNQPQHF
-	few	TRBV6-5	TRBJ2-7	TGTGCCACCCTCGGAACGCAGGGCTCCTACGAGCAGTACTTC	CATLGTQGSYEQYF
-	-	TRBV7-9	TRBJ1-4	TGTGCCAGCAGCCCTACGGGGCCGGGAGGCGCGCGTGAAAAACTGTTTTTT	CASSPTGPGGAREKLFF
-	-	TRBV9	TRBJ2-2	TGTGCCAGCAGCGTAGCAGGACATACGAACACCGGGGAGCTGTTTTTT	CASSVAGHTNTGELFF
-	-	TRBV6-6	TRBJ2-7	TGTGCCAGCAGTTACTCGCGGGGCGAGTACGAGCAGTACTTC	CASSYSRGEYEQYF
-	-	TRBV28	TRBJ2-5	TGTGCCAGCAGTTCCCCCCGGACTATGCAACTGGAGACCCAGTACTTC	CASSSPRTMQLETQYF
TRBD2	-	TRBV6-1	TRBJ2-4	TGTGCCAGCAGAGAACTAGCGGGAGGGGGTCTGGGCAAAAACATTCAGTACTTC	CASRELAGGGLGKNIQYF
TRBD2	-	TRBV11-2	TRBJ2-3	TGTGCCAGCAGCTTATCCGGACTAGTCTCTGATACGCAGTATTTT	CASSLSGLVSDTQYF
-	-	TRBV7-3	TRBJ2-1	TGTGCCAGCAGCTTAACGAGTGAGCAGTTCTTC	CASSLTSEQFF
-	-	TRBV30	TRBJ1-6	TGTGCCTGGAGTGCGAGGGGGAGCGCCTATAATTCACCCCTCCACTTT	CAWSARGSAYNSPLHF
-	-	TRBV4-1	TRBJ1-6	TGCGCCAGCAGCCAAGTCCAGGGAGGTAATTCACCCCTCCACTTT	CASSQVQGGNSPLHF